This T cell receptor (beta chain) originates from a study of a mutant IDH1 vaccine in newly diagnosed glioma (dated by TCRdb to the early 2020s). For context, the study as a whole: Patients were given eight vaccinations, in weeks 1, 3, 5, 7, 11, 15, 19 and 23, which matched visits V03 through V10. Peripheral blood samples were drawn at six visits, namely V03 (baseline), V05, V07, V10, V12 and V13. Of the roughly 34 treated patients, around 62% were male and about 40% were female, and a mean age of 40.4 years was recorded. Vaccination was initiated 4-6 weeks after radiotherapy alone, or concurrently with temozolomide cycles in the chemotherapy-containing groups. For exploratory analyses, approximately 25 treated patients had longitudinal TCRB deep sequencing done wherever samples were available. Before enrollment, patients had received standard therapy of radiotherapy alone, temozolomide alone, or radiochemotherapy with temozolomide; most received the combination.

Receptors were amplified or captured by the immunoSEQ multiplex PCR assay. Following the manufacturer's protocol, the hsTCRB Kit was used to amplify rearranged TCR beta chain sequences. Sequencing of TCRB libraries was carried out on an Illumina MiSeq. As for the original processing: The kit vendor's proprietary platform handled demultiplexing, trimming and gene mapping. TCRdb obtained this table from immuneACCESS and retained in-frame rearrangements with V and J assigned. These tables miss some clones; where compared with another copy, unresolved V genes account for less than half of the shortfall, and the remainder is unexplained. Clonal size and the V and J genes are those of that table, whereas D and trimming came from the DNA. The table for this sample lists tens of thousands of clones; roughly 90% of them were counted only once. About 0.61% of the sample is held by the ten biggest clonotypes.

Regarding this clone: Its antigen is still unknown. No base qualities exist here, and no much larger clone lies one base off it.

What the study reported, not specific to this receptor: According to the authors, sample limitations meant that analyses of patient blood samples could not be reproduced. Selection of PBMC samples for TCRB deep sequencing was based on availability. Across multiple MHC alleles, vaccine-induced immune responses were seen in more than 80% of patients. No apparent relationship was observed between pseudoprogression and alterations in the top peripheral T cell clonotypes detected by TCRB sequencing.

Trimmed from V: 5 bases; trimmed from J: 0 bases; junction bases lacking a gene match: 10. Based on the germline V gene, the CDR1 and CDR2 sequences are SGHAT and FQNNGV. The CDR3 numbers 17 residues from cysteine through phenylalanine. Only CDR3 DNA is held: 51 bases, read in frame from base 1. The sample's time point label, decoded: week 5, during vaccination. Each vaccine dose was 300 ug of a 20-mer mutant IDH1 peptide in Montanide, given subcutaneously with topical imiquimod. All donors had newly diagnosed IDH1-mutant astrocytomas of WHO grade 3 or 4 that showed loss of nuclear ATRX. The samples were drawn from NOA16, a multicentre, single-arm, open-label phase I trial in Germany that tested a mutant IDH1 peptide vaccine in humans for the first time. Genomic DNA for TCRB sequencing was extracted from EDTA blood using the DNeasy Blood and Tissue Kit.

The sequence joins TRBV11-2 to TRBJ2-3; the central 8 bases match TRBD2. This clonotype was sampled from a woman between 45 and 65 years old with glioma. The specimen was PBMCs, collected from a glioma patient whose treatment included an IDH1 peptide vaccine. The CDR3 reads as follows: CASSLKELAVSTDTQYF. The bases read TGTGCCAGCAGCCTAAAGGAACTAGCGGTTAGCACAGATACGCAGTATTTT.